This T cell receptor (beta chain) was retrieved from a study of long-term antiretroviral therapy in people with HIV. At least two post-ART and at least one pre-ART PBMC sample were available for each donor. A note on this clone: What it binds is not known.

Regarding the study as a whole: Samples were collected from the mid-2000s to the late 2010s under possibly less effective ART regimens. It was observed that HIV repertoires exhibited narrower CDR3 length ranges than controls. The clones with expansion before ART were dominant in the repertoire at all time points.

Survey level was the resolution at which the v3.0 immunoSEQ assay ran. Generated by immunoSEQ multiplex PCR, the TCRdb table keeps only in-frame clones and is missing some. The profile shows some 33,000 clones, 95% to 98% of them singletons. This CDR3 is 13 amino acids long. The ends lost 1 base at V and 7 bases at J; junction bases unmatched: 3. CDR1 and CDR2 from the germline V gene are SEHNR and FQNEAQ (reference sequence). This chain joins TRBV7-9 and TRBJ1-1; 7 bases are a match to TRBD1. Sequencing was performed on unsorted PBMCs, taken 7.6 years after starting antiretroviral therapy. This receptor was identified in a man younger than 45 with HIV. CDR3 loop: CASSLGDSYEAFF. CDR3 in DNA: TGTGCCAGCAGCTTAGGGGACAGCTATGAAGCTTTCTTT.